This TCR beta chain emerged from a study of cytomegalovirus exposure and HLA in healthy donors. Study outcomes and limitations: The investigators catalogued 160 or so TCR beta chains as cytomegalovirus-associated. Rare sequences made up most TCRs, while some public TCRs were found in many donors.

A word on this clone: Its antigen is as yet unknown.

Assay: immunoSEQ multiplex PCR; the TCRdb copy retains only in-frame clones and omits some. The repertoire has roughly 250,000 clones, more than 75% of them found once; the top ten carry about 2.5%. The CDR3 runs 15 residues. CDR1 is SGHAT and CDR2 is FQNNGV in the germline V gene. V lost 0 bases to trimming and J lost 3 bases; unmatched junction nucleotides: 5. The chain combines TRBV11-2 with TRBJ2-7, with 7 positions matching TRBD2. This receptor was identified in a young man in good health and CMV-seronegative. The specimen sequenced was PBMCs. CDR3 bases: TGTGCCAGCAGCTTAGAACGGGGGGTTCTCTACGAGCAGTACTTC. This encodes CASSLERGVLYEQYF.